Reported below is one T cell receptor (beta chain). Germline values: CDR1 MGHDK, CDR2 SYGVNS. This CDR3 has 12 amino acids. V was pared by 4 bases and J by 8 bases, with 11 bases between. Measured with immunoSEQ multiplex PCR; TCRdb has only the in-frame clones, and not every one. The sample shows roughly 92,000 clones, around 90% of them seen only once. The record originates from a study of OX40 agonist ivuxolimab in advanced cancers. This specimen consisted of CD4+ or CD8+ T cells sorted from blood, obtained in a trial of the OX40 agonist ivuxolimab. The receptor's source is an adult with an advanced solid tumor such as melanoma, head and neck, liver or kidney cancer. The rearrangement uses TRBV25-1 and TRBJ1-2; D unclear. CDR3 DNA: TGTGCCAGCAGTGGGGTCTATGGGGGCTACACCTTC. Translation gives CASSGVYGGYTF.